These T cell receptor beta chains were read from a single sample in a study of blood T cells in healthy people across ages. TCRdb reprocessed the 5' RACE reads via MiXCR and lists one record per CDR3 protein. The data contain 1.8 million or so distinct CDR3 sequences, around 40% of them singletons. Sequenced material: blood. The receptors were gathered from a human donor in good health. The CDR3 runs from the conserved cysteine through the conserved F or W. Each record gives: V gene, clone size, D gene, J gene, CDR3 length, CDR3 protein, CDR3 DNA. D genes are given only for firm matches. Not all rows give a size; the values are once, few, many and, for expanded clones, a class.

TRBV9	NA	TRBD2	TRBJ2-7	15	CASSVEASGSYEQYF	TGTGCCAGCAGTGTTGAGGCTAGCGGATCCTACGAGCAGTACTTC
TRBV3-1	once	NA	TRBJ1-4	15	CASSRIFGTNEKLFF	TGCGCCAGCAGCCGTATCTTTGGGACTAATGAAAAACTGTTTTTT
TRBV3-1	few	TRBD2	TRBJ2-5	14	CASSGSGGEETQYF	TGTGCCAGCTCTGGGAGCGGGGGCGAAGAGACCCAGTACTTC
TRBV7-2	few	NA	TRBJ2-7	14	CASSSLTGCYEQYF	TGTGCCAGCAGCTCTTTGACAGGTTGCTACGAGCAGTACTTC
TRBV7-2	NA	NA	TRBJ2-5	15	CASSSYKGGVETQYF	TGTGCCAGCAGCTCCTATAAAGGCGGCGTCGAGACCCAGTACTTC
TRBV28	NA	NA	TRBJ2-7	16	CASRGPGASLTYEQYF	TGTGCCAGCAGGGGCCCCGGAGCGTCGTTGACATACGAGCAGTACTTC
TRBV5-1	NA	TRBD2	TRBJ2-1	18	CASSLASAGRSAYNEQFF	TGCGCCAGCAGCTTGGCCTCCGCCGGGAGGTCAGCTTACAATGAGCAGTTCTTC
TRBV20-1	NA	NA	TRBJ2-3	12	CAFGGRTDTQYF	TGCGCCTTCGGCGGCCGCACAGATACGCAGTATTTT
TRBV6-2/TRBV6-3	NA	NA	TRBJ1-5	14	CASRRTGNNQPQHF	TGTGCCAGCAGGAGAACAGGGAACAATCAGCCCCAGCATTTT
TRBV6-1	few	NA	TRBJ2-4	15	CASSDWALAKNIQYF	TGTGCCAGCAGTGATTGGGCGTTAGCCAAAAACATTCAGTACTTC
TRBV6-6	NA	NA	TRBJ1-2	14	CASRTGVTNYGYTF	TGTGCCAGCAGGACAGGAGTCACTAACTATGGCTACACCTTC
TRBV20-1	NA	NA	TRBJ2-1	16	CSARDWSESSYNEQFF	TGCAGTGCTAGAGATTGGAGTGAGAGCTCCTACAATGAGCAGTTCTTC
TRBV9	few	NA	TRBJ2-3	15	CASSGSSKFTDTQYF	TGTGCCAGCAGCGGAAGCTCCAAATTCACAGATACGCAGTATTTT
TRBV2	NA	NA	TRBJ1-1	13	CASSEEKGIEAFF	TGTGCCAGCAGTGAAGAAAAGGGGATAGAAGCTTTCTTT
TRBV4-2	many	TRBD1	TRBJ1-2	14	CASSQDAQGLGYTF	TGTGCCAGCAGCCAAGATGCACAGGGGCTTGGCTACACCTTC
TRBV7-8	NA	TRBD1	TRBJ1-4	16	CASSRGQDSTNEKLFF	TGTGCCAGCAGTCGCGGACAGGATTCAACTAATGAAAAACTGTTTTTT